This is a list of T cell receptor beta chains from one sample in a study of blood T cell repertoires in COVID-19. TCRdb keeps only in-frame clones here, not all; method: immunoSEQ multiplex PCR. This repertoire shows some 70,000 clones, approximately 73% found once; its top ten account for about 15%. What was sequenced was peripheral blood. The receptors originated from a man aged 55 to 70 with COVID-19, enrolled during active disease. The CDR3 runs from the conserved cysteine through the conserved F or W. Fields, in order: CDR3 protein, CDR3 length, V gene, J gene.

CDR3: CASSLYGQGWGNEQFF; length: 16; V: TRBV28; J: TRBJ2-1
CDR3: CASRLNSGVTYEQYF; length: 15; V: TRBV6-5; J: TRBJ2-7
CDR3: CASGDRGRSYNEQFF; length: 15; V: TRBV28; J: TRBJ2-1
CDR3: CATSRAPTGRNSPLHF; length: 16; V: TRBV15; J: TRBJ1-6
CDR3: CASSPSYEQYF; length: 11; V: TRBV7-9; J: TRBJ2-7
CDR3: CASSPPSDRTAKGYTF; length: 16; V: TRBV18; J: TRBJ1-2
CDR3: CASSDTGTSSSGELFF; length: 16; V: TRBV2; J: TRBJ2-2
CDR3: CASSTKRGQGGTEAFF; length: 16; V: TRBV18; J: TRBJ1-1
CDR3: CASSETGSNSPLHF; length: 14; V: TRBV2; J: TRBJ1-6
CDR3: CASSHYRVANEQFF; length: 14; V: TRBV5-6; J: TRBJ2-1
CDR3: CASSLGRDRGPGELFF; length: 16; V: TRBV5-1; J: TRBJ2-2
CDR3: CAIRGQALDNSPLHF; length: 15; V: TRBV10-3; J: TRBJ1-6
CDR3: CATRTGNQPQHF; length: 12; V: TRBV15; J: TRBJ1-5
CDR3: CASSSASGRGYEQYF; length: 15; V: TRBV11-2; J: TRBJ2-7
CDR3: CASMGSGQGADTQYF; length: 15; V: TRBV6-5; J: TRBJ2-3
CDR3: CASSLAGFSGRAYNEQFF; length: 18; V: TRBV7-2; J: TRBJ2-1
CDR3: CARSLHSEAFF; length: 11; V: TRBV5-3; J: TRBJ1-1
CDR3: CASSLAEVAGNEQFF; length: 15; V: TRBV5-1; J: TRBJ2-1
CDR3: CASSLESAETQYF; length: 13; V: TRBV12-3/TRBV12-4; J: TRBJ2-5
CDR3: CASSAETSGGPNEQFF; length: 16; V: TRBV5-1; J: TRBJ2-1
CDR3: CASSYTRGEQFF; length: 12; V: TRBV18; J: TRBJ2-1
CDR3: CASSDRGSGELFF; length: 13; V: TRBV12-3/TRBV12-4; J: TRBJ2-2
CDR3: CASRLAGEYNEQFF; length: 14; V: TRBV6-1; J: TRBJ2-1
CDR3: CASSRTSGTTDTQYF; length: 15; V: TRBV6-2/TRBV6-3; J: TRBJ2-3
CDR3: CASSTRGTNTIEQFF; length: 15; V: TRBV5-1; J: TRBJ2-1
CDR3: CASSVDSNYGYTF; length: 13; V: TRBV9; J: TRBJ1-2
CDR3: CASSSTGWGVYEQYF; length: 15; V: TRBV4-1; J: TRBJ2-7
CDR3: CASSLSSAYNEKLFF; length: 15; V: TRBV11-2; J: TRBJ1-4
CDR3: CASSRMNTEAFF; length: 12; V: TRBV10-3; J: TRBJ1-1
CDR3: CASSRKTADTEAFF; length: 14; V: TRBV7-6; J: TRBJ1-1
CDR3: CASRSGPDTQYF; length: 12; V: TRBV5-4; J: TRBJ2-3
CDR3: CASSLLDEQYF; length: 11; V: TRBV5-4; J: TRBJ2-7
CDR3: CASSSRGGNTIYF; length: 13; V: TRBV5-1; J: TRBJ1-3
CDR3: CAWRTPGVNEQFF; length: 13; V: TRBV30; J: TRBJ2-1
CDR3: CAWSRQGNEKLFF; length: 13; V: TRBV30; J: TRBJ1-4
CDR3: CASSRSRLTGELFF; length: 14; V: TRBV6-5; J: TRBJ2-2
CDR3: CATSDPGQGDEKLFF; length: 15; V: TRBV24-1; J: TRBJ1-4
CDR3: CASSVQDQPQHF; length: 12; V: TRBV19; J: TRBJ1-5
CDR3: CAWSITGRYGYTF; length: 13; V: TRBV30; J: TRBJ1-2
CDR3: CASRRPAEETQYF; length: 13; V: TRBV5-1; J: TRBJ2-5
CDR3: CASTGNNEQFF; length: 11; V: TRBV5-1; J: TRBJ2-1